The T cell receptor beta chain under discussion was sequenced for a study of CXCR3-negative and CXCR3-positive naive CD8 T cells. Study-level information: Cumulative TRB read yield was 130 million to 150 million, averaging about 1.5 +/- 0.3 million per library.

TRB cDNA was prepared as libraries by UMI-labeled 5' RACE. TCRdb reanalyzed the 5' RACE reads, giving one entry per CDR3 protein sequence and no DNA. This repertoire includes approximately 100,000 distinct CDR3 sequences. Worth noting for this clonotype: Its antigen is currently unknown.

Study-level findings and limits: The study found CXCR3 expression partially decreased after cryopreservation and ran most assays on fresh PBMCs.

CD45RO-CCR7+CD27+CD95- characterized naive CD8+ T cells. Germline V gene sequence: CDR1 MGHRA, CDR2 YSYEKL. This CDR3 comprises 15 residues. The TCR was taken from a human donor in good health. Some clones in this sample may be carry-over from other donors' samples. The sequenced sample consisted of naive CXCR3- CD8+ T cells from blood. Documented subset: CD45RO-CCR7+CD27+CD95- naive CD8+ T cells lacking CXCR3 (TNR3-). The V call is TRBV4-1, the J call TRBJ2-7; TCRdb lists TRBD1, though no DNA is available to test this call. This CDR3 is CASSQEGQGSYEQYF.